The sequence of this TCR beta chain was determined in a study of blood T cell repertoires in COVID-19. Study summary: PBMCs, B-cell-depleted T cells, or T cells provided the cDNA or gDNA that made up the material.

Per the authors' pipeline: Amplification with reference gene primers provided the estimates of nucleated cell counts. Profiled with immunoSEQ multiplex PCR; TCRdb holds only in-frame clones, not every one. D and trimming come from the DNA, and the V and J calls and clone size come from that table. The repertoire has 180,000 or so clones, about 80% of them found once; the top ten carry approximately 8.6%. Germline CDR1 and CDR2: LGHDT and YNNKEL (reference sequence). The CDR3 is 14 amino acids. The V gene end was trimmed by 2 bases and the J gene end by 9 bases; junction bases not matched to a gene: 3.

The TCR was taken from a woman aged 50 to 65 with active or convalescent COVID-19. Material for sequencing was peripheral blood. This chain links TRBV3-1 (or the pseudogene TRBV3-2) with TRBJ1-6, with TRBD1 matching over 8 bases. As DNA, the CDR3 is TGTGCCAGCAGCCAAACAGGGGGTAGTTCACCCCTCCACTTT. Residues: CASSQTGGSSPLHF.